This T cell receptor (beta chain) was identified in a study of PD-1 blockade in classical Hodgkin lymphoma. Study outcomes and limitations: Nivolumab initiated under 1 year post-ASCT led to patient exclusion. Reports described newly diagnosed patients as having lower baseline TCR diversity than healthy donors. Before treatment, complete responders showed about the same diversity as newly diagnosed patients. By C4D1, diversity of CD4+ TCRs had risen significantly, whereas that of CD8+ TCRs had not.

The time point denotes: cycle 4 day 1 (C4D1), after 5 to 7 weeks of nivolumab. Relapse was seen in all patients after autologous stem cell transplantation, and brentuximab vedotin exposure was variable. With magnetic negative selection, CD4+ T cells were purified from PBMCs that had been thawed. Sequencing used immunoSEQ multiplex PCR; TCRdb keeps in-frame clones, though not all of them. The data contain about 17,000 clones, 60% to 80% of them singletons. A note on this clone: Its antigen is unidentified.

CDR3 size: 15 residues. From germline, CDR1 is SGHRS and CDR2 YFSETQ. Between the trimmed V and J ends, which lost 0 bases and 3 bases, there was a span of 10 bases. This chain connects TRBV5-1 to TRBJ2-1; the D gene is possibly TRBD1 (5 bases). The sequence was obtained from a human donor with classical Hodgkin lymphoma. This sample comprised CD4+ T cells from blood, obtained before the fourth cycle of nivolumab. CDR3 nucleotide sequence: TGCGCCAGCAGCTTGGTAGGGGAAAGCTACAATGAGCAGTTCTTC. Its protein is CASSLVGESYNEQFF.